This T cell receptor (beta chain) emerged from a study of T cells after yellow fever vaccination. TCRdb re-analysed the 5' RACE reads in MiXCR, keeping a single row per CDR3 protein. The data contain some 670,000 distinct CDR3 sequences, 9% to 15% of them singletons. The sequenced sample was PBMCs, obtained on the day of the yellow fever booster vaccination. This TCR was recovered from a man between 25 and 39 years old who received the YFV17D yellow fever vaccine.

The CDR3 loop is CASSGAGAETQYF. The CDR3 DNA follows: TGTGCCAGCAGTGGAGCGGGGGCCGAGACCCAGTACTTC. This sequence joins TRBV27 and TRBJ2-5; 8 bases agree with TRBD2. CDR1 is MNHEY, CDR2 SMNVEV, per germline (reference sequence). Trimming took 5 bases from V and 5 from J; bases not matched to a gene: 4. The CDR3 has 13 amino acids.